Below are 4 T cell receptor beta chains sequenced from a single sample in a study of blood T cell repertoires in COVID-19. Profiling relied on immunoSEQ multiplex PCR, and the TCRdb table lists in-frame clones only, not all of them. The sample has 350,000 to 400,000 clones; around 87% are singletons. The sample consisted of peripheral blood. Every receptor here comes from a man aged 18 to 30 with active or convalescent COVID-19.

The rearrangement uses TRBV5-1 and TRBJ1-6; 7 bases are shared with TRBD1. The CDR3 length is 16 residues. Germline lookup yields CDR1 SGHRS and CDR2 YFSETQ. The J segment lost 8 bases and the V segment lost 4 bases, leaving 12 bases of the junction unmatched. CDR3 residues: CASSPLLQGFDSPLHF. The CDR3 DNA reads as TGCGCCAGCAGCCCACTCTTACAGGGGTTCGATTCACCCCTCCACTTT.

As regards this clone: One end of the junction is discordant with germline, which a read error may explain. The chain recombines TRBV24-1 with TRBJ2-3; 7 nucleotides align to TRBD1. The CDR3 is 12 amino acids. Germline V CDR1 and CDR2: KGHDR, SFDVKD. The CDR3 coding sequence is TGTGCCACTAGTGAGGGGGCGGATACGCAGTATTTT. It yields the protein CATSEGADTQYF.

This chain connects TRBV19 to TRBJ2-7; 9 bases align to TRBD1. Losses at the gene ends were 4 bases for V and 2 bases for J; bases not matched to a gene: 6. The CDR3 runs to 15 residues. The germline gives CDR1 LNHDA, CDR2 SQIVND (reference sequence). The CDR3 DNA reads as TGTGCCAGTAGTAAGGTTGGGACAGGGACCTACGAGCAGTACTTC. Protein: CASSKVGTGTYEQYF.

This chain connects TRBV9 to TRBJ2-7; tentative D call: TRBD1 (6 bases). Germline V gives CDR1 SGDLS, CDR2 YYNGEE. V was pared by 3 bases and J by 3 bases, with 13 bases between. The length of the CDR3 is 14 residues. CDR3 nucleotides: TGTGCCAGCAGCGCCACAGGGCGAGGCTACGAGCAGTACTTC. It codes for CASSATGRGYEQYF.